This paragraph covers one TCR beta chain sequence. No cognate antigen has been identified for it. Per-base quality was not reported, and no clone a single base away is much larger than it. The CDR3 regions of human TCRbeta chains were analyzed by immunosequencing. In the source study's methods: TCRs in the repertoires were matched against a reference library of SARS-CoV-2-specific TCRs that had been generated with the MIRA antigen-specificity platform. Breadth was defined as the fraction of unique TCRs that were SARS-CoV-2-associated. Depth was defined as the fraction of total T cells that were SARS-CoV-2-associated. Using the MIRA data, every spike-specific TCR was mapped to the spike region that the TCR reacted to and assigned to either a CD4 or a CD8 class. Log10-transformed breadth and depth values were compared by one-way ANOVA with Sidak's multiple comparisons tests. The table comes from immuneACCESS by way of TCRdb, which keeps in-frame sequences with V and J called. Part of the clones is missing from these tables; in studies checked, under half for an unresolved V gene and the rest for unknown reasons. The V and J calls and clone size are taken from that table; D and trimming were inferred from the DNA. Within this sample are 120,000 to 150,000 clones, with about 90% of them counted one time only. The ten largest clones capture around 5.2% of the sample.

Per the publication, the time point label means: baseline before first vaccination. The vaccinee samples were drawn from two UK trials, COV001 and COV002, one of which was a single-blind randomized controlled phase 2/3 trial testing AZD1222 (ChAdOx1 nCoV-19) in healthy adults. For TCRbeta chain sequencing, PBMC samples were collected from trial participants at day 0 and at day 28 after the second dose. The data were obtained in a study of T cell responses to AZD1222 COVID-19 vaccine (dated by TCRdb to about 2021). Study-level background: AZD1222 recipients whose second dose came at about 4 weeks and those whose second dose came at about 12 weeks were combined into one group, since spike-specific TCR depth and breadth did not differ between the two schedules. TCR sequencing was performed for about 250 trial participants, of whom around 200 were given two doses of AZD1222 and around 26 were given two doses of MenACWY control vaccine. Trial participants were enrolled by age into subgroups of 18-55, 56-69 and 70-plus years, and roughly 150, 30 and 60 TCR-sequenced participants, respectively, were included in these subgroups. The investigation overall reported the following: Epitopes outside the regions mutated in the B.1.351 and B.1.1.7 variants were reportedly recognized by nearly half of the unique spike-specific TCRs. Participants were mostly white British, with more females than males. The authors suggested clonal diversity may have been underestimated. After two AZD1222 doses, both the breadth and the depth of spike-specific TCRs were significantly higher than at day 0 and than in MenACWY recipients. Conclusions about previously exposed vaccinees are limited because only five to seven AZD1222 recipients were SARS-CoV-2 seropositive at baseline. Vaccine-associated CD4 TCRs spanned the whole spike protein, with dominant responses in regions 160-218 and 743-854. The 56-69-year group was small, and its depth increase did not reach significance, likely because of low power. Because no day 14 peak-response samples were available, the repertoires could be characterized only after the peak T cell response.

CDR1 and CDR2 (MDHEN, SYDVKM) derive from the germline V gene. From the cysteine up to the phenylalanine, the CDR3 has a length of 14 residues. Solely the CDR3 DNA is kept, with 42 bases framed from the first base. The germline ends are 12 bases apart after V is trimmed by 3 bases and J by 3 bases. The rearrangement joined TRBV28 to TRBJ2-7; the best D guess is TRBD2, with 5 bases matching. The starting material was peripheral blood, obtained on day 0 of AZD1222 vaccination. The TCR comes from an adult in good health. Here the CDR3 is given as CASSLDSARYEQYF. The nucleotide sequence reads TGTGCCAGCAGTTTGGACTCAGCCCGCTACGAGCAGTACTTC. Here the CDR3 is joined to the reference TRBV28 and TRBJ2-7 genes, and the full variable domain is: DVKVTQSSRYLVKRTGEKVFLECVQDMDHENMFWYRQDPGLGLRLIYFSYDVKMKEKGDIPEGYSVSREKKERFSLILESASTNQTSMYLCASSLDSARYEQYFGPGTRLTVT.